Following are 6 T cell receptor beta chains from one sample sequenced in a study of blood T cells in healthy people across ages. Primers used in a second PCR of about 7 to 12 cycles were a sample-barcoded 5' primer and a J-beta primer mix. TCRdb redid the calling of the 5' RACE reads with MiXCR, one entry per CDR3 protein. The table lists 870,000 or so distinct CDR3 sequences, more than 25% of them singletons. The sample was blood. Every receptor here comes from a woman aged 80 or over in good health.

This clonotype was counted once. An end of the junction differs from the germline gene, which may be a read error. The chain carries TRBV30 and TRBJ2-7, with no clear D. This CDR3 is built from 11 residues. Germline V gives CDR1 GTSNPN, CDR2 SVGIG (reference sequence). The CDR3, as DNA: TGTGCCAGGAGTGTACTTCAGGAGCAGTACTTC. Protein: CARSVLQEQYF.

With regard to this clonotype: A much larger clone is a single base away; this may be a read error. The genes are TRBV6-5 and TRBJ2-7, with D maybe TRBD2 (7 bases). V shed 5 bases and J shed 5 bases, with 22 bases lying between them. Germline CDR1 reads MNHEY; CDR2 reads SVGAGI. The CDR3 has 16 amino acids. The CDR3 sequence is CASSPQNGGRFHEQYF. DNA of the CDR3: TGTGCCAGCAGTCCCCAAAACGGGGGGCGCTTCCACGAGCAGTACTTC.

This clonotype was seen repeatedly, ten times or more. This chain links TRBV20-1 with TRBJ1-2; D gene uncertain. The CDR3 spans 12 residues. Trimming removed 5 bases at V and 2 bases at J, with 9 bases between. The germline gives CDR1 DFQATT, CDR2 SNEGSKA (reference sequence). The CDR3 reads CSAATRNYGYTF. In nucleotides, the CDR3 is TGCAGTGCTGCAACAAGGAACTATGGCTACACCTTC.

This clonotype was counted at least ten times. This chain uses TRBV29-1 with TRBJ1-2; D ambiguous. CDR3 length: 13 amino acids. V lost 1 base and J lost 0, with 6 bases in between. Per the germline V gene, CDR1 is SQVTM and CDR2 is ANQGSEA. The CDR3: CSVEVRTNYGYTF. In nucleotides, the CDR3 is TGCAGCGTTGAAGTACGGACTAACTATGGCTACACCTTC.

In its sample, this clonotype was seen a few times. The rearrangement links TRBV12-3 or TRBV12-4 to TRBJ1-1; D gene unclear. Trimming removed 5 bases from V and 1 base from J, with 8 bases in between. The CDR3 covers 13 residues. The CDR3 sequence: CASSIKGNTEAFF. The CDR3 region has the DNA TGTGCCAGCAGTATTAAGGGGAACACTGAAGCTTTCTTT.

This chain links TRBV29-1 with TRBJ2-4; 9 bases are a match to TRBD2. The J call may be incorrect, as the DNA end agrees better with TRBJ2-7. This CDR3 has 13 residues. Germline V gene lookup returns CDR1 SQVTM and CDR2 ANQGSEA. In nucleotides, the CDR3 is TGCAGCGCCGTAGCGGGAGCGAGCGACGAGCAGTACTTC. Translated: CSAVAGASDEQYF.